This T cell receptor (beta chain) stems from a study of blood T cell repertoires in COVID-19. Study as a whole: The United States, Italy and Spain were the sources of the acute and convalescent COVID-19 samples. PBMCs, B-cell-depleted T cells, or T cells were the source of the cDNA or gDNA that made up the material.

Source study methods: Estimates of nucleated cell counts were drawn from the amplification of reference gene primers. Clones were read by immunoSEQ multiplex PCR, and TCRdb kept only the in-frame ones, dropping some. From that table come the V and J calls and clone size; the DNA was used to work out D and trimming. Altogether fewer than 100,000 clones are present, nearly 90% being singletons, with the ten largest covering roughly 4.3%. Germline V gene lookup returns CDR1 SGHRS and CDR2 YFSETQ. Trimming cost V 1 base and J 3 bases, with 5 bases left between them. The CDR3 sequence is 12 residues long.

The clonotype comes from a man aged 65-85 years with acute or convalescent COVID-19. The sample was peripheral blood. V is TRBV5-1 and J is TRBJ2-7, with D unresolved. CDR3 sequence (DNA): TGCGCCAGCAGCTTGCTCGGCTACGAGCAGTACTTC. Amino acids: CASSLLGYEQYF. The entire variable domain, with the rest obtained from reference TRBV5-1 and TRBJ2-7, is as follows: KAGVTQTPRYLIKTRGQQVTLSCSPISGHRSVSWYQQTPGQGLQFLFEYFSETQRNKGNFPGRFSGRQFSNSRSEMNVSTLELGDSALYLCASSLLGYEQYFGPGTRLTVT.